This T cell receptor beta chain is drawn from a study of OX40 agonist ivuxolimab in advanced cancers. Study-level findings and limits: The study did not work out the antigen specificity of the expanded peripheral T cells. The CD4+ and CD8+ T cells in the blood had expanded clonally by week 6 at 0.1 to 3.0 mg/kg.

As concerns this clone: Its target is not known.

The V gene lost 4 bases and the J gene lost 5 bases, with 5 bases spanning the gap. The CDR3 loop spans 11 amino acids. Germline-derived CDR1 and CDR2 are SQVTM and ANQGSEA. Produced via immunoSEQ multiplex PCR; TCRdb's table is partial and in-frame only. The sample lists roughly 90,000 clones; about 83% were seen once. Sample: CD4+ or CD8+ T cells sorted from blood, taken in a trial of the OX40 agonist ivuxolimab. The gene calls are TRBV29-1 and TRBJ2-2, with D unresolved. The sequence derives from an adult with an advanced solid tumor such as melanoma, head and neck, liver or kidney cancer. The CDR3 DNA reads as TGCAGCGTTGCCTCTACCGGGGAGCTGTTTTTT. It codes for CSVASTGELFF.